Sequencing of this T cell receptor beta chain was carried out in a study of OX40 agonist ivuxolimab in advanced cancers. Concerning the study at large: Ivuxolimab was a fully human IgG2 agonistic monoclonal antibody targeting the costimulatory receptor OX40 (CD134). Intravenous ivuxolimab was administered to patients every 2 weeks at six dose levels: 0.01, 0.1, 0.3, 1.5, 3 and 10 mg/kg. Among the 52 dose-escalation patients, around 19 had hepatocellular carcinoma, about 15 melanoma, 9 renal cell carcinoma and 9 head and neck cancer. In the dose-escalation cohort, roughly 80% of patients were male, and the mean age was around 60 years, with a range of roughly 20 to 85. Patients were allowed to have had prior anti-PD-1, anti-PD-L1 or anti-CTLA-4 therapy, and about 40% of the dose-escalation patients had been treated with checkpoint inhibitors. Partial responses occurred in three dose-escalation patients, of whom one had hepatocellular carcinoma and two had cutaneous melanoma. Peripheral TCRbeta sequencing was intended to test whether TCR sequence diversity was altered and clonal T-cell expansion was caused by ivuxolimab. The monotherapy dose-escalation portion (N ≈ 55 patients) of the phase I ivuxolimab trial is reported in the paper. Overall study results and their limits: At doses of 0.1 to 3.0 mg/kg, clonal expansion of both CD4+ and CD8+ T cells in blood was seen between baseline and week 6. The antigen specificity of the peripheral T cells that underwent clonal expansion was not determined. On average, CD8+ T cells showed more expanded clones than CD4+ T cells after ivuxolimab. Low levels of normalized T-cell clonal expansion were also seen in some patients who did not respond. In partial responders in the 0.1-3.0 mg/kg groups, normalized peripheral clonal expansion was found to be among the lowest, especially among CD8+ T cells.

V is cut back by 3 bases and J by 0 bases, with 8 bases in the junction unmatched. From a lookup of the germline V gene, CDR1 and CDR2 are SGDLS and YYNGEE. Spanning cysteine to phenylalanine, the CDR3 consists of 18 amino acids. The only DNA kept is the CDR3, 54 bases in frame from the first base. The trial excluded patients who had a history of autoimmune disease or who were on systemic immunosuppression. In every dose cohort, peripheral blood was drawn for TCR sequencing at baseline, cycle 4 day 1, and cycle 7 day 1. Samples were obtained from an open-label, multicenter, first-in-human phase I dose-escalation trial of ivuxolimab. Adults with locally advanced or metastatic melanoma, renal cell, hepatocellular, or head and neck squamous cell carcinoma were enrolled in the trial. Before TCR sequencing, CD4+ T cells and CD8+ T cells were sorted from peripheral blood as separate populations. Genomic DNA was extracted from sorted cells for sequencing of the TCRbeta CDR3 region. TCRbeta CDR3 regions were sequenced using the immunoSEQ Assay. The immuneACCESS repertoire file appears here via TCRdb, limited to in-frame rearrangements. These files lack a portion of the clones; in checked studies, under half of the deficit traces to unresolved V genes, and the cause of the others is not known. Across this sample there are about 93,000 clones, with 92% seen only once. The ten most abundant clones make up roughly 0.5% of the sample.

In regard to this clone: Which antigen it targets is not known. Per-base quality was not reported, and no clone a single base away is much larger than it.

Recombination joined TRBV9 with TRBJ2-1; TRBD2 aligns with 11 central bases. This sample comprised CD4+ or CD8+ T cells sorted from blood, obtained in a trial of the OX40 agonist ivuxolimab. The TCR sequence derives from an adult with an advanced solid tumor such as melanoma, head and neck, liver or kidney cancer. The DNA reads TGTGCCAGCAGCGAGACACTAGCGGGAGAGAACTCCTACAATGAGCAGTTCTTC. This translates into CASSETLAGENSYNEQFF.